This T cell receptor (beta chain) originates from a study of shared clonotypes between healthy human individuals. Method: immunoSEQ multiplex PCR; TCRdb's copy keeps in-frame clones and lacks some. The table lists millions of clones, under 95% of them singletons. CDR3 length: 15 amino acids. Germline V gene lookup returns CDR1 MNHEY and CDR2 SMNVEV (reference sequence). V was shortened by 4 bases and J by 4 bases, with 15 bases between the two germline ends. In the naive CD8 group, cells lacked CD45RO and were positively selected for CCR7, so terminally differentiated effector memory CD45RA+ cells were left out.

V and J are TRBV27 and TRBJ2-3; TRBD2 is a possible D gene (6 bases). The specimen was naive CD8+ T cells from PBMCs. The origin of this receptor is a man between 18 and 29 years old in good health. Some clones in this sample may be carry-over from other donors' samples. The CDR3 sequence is CASSYRGRGADTQYF. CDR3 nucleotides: TGTGCCAGCAGTTACCGGGGCCGCGGGGCAGATACGCAGTATTTT.